This T cell receptor beta chain was sequenced in a study of cytomegalovirus exposure and HLA in healthy donors (dated by TCRdb to about 2017). In terms of the full investigation: The 666 repertoires of the first cohort and the 95 to 150 validation repertoires were produced on the same platform, according to a later analysis. Besides the first cohort of roughly 660 subjects, a separate validation cohort made up of 120 different subjects was used. The study combined high-throughput TCR immunosequencing, statistical association of individual TCRs with disease status, and machine learning to predict cytomegalovirus infection status. The study aimed to test whether signatures of past pathogen exposure could be identified by cataloging public T cell receptors.

Library prep was done by the immunoSEQ multiplex PCR assay. The original methods were these. A statistical classification framework was developed to diagnose cytomegalovirus status using the catalog of TCR beta chain sequences. The source is immuneACCESS, and TCRdb retained only in-frame sequences with V and J called. Part of the clones is not carried over; for the studies checked, unresolved V genes explain less than half of this, and the remainder is unexplained. V, J and clone size are taken as reported in that table, and D and trimming were inferred from the DNA itself. The sample contains 100,000 to 150,000 clones, roughly 87% of them found a single time. 1.1% of the sample is held by the ten biggest clonotypes. Notes on this clone: Its recognized antigen is unknown. No qualities accompany the bases; no much larger clone lies one base away.

The donors were included in the validation cohort of over a hundred subjects, a group kept apart from the approximately 650-subject first cohort. CDR1 and CDR2 were assigned from the germline V gene as MDHEN and SYDVKM. From V the trimming removes 1 base and from J it removes 4 bases, while the gene matches leave 7 bases of the junction unaccounted for. The CDR3 sequence holds 16 residues, the cysteine and phenylalanine included. Solely the CDR3 DNA is kept, with 48 bases framed from the first base. Paper-wide results and their limitations: While some public TCRs were present in many individuals, most TCR sequences turned up only very rarely across donors. Subsequent analysis determined that TCRs grouped into clusters in the first cohort also showed a tendency toward co-occurrence across the 120 validation repertoires, and roughly 94% of cluster scores exceeded 0. In vitro tests confirmed that a few of the cytomegalovirus-associated TCR beta chains recognize cytomegalovirus antigens. A later analysis lacked HLA typing for the validation cohort, so it scored co-occurrence in that cohort across all 130 or so repertoires. In the study, some 180 TCR beta chains were listed as associated with cytomegalovirus. In both the original and validation cohorts, the classifier was reported to diagnose cytomegalovirus status with high specificity and sensitivity. It was suggested by the authors that the approach could potentially be generalized to other disease states and immunological phenotypes.

The TCR comes from a woman between 18 and 29 years old in good health and CMV-seronegative. This chain is built from TRBV28 and TRBJ2-7, with 10 middle bases fitting TRBD2. Sequences were obtained from PBMCs. Here is the DNA: TGTGCCAGCAGTTTATTAGATCTAGCGGGAGTTTACGAGCAGTACTTC. It codes for CASSLLDLAGVYEQYF.